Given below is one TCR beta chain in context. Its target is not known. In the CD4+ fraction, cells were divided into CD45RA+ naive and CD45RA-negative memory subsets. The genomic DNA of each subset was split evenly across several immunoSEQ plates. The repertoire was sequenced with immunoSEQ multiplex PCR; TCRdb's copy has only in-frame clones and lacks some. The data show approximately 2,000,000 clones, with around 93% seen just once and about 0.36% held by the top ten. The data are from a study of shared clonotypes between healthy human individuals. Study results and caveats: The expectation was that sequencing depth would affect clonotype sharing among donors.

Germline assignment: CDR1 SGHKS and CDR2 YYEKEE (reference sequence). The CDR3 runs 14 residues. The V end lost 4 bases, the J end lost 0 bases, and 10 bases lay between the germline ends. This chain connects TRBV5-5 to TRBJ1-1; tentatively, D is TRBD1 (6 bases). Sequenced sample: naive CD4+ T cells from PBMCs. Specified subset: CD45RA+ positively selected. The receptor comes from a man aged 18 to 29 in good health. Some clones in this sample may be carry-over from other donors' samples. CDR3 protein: CASSRGQVNTEAFF. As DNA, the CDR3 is TGTGCCAGCAGCAGGGGACAAGTGAACACTGAAGCTTTCTTT.